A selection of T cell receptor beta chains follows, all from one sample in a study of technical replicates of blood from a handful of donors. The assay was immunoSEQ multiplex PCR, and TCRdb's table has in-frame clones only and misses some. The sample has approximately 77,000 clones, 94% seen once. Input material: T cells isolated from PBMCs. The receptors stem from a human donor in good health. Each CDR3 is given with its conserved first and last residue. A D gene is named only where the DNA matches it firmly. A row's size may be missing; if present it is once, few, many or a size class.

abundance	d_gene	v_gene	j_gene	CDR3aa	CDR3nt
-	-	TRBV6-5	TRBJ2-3	CASGPTDTQYF	TGTGCCAGCGGGCCCACAGATACGCAGTATTTT
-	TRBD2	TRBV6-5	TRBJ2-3	CASTEASGLDTQYF	TGTGCCAGCACCGAAGCTAGCGGTCTAGATACGCAGTATTTT
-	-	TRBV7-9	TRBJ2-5	CASSYTLQETQYF	TGTGCCAGCAGCTATACCCTACAAGAGACCCAGTACTTC
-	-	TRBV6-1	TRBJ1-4	CASSEGGRGLFF	TGTGCCAGCAGTGAAGGGGGCAGGGGACTGTTTTTT
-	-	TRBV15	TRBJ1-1	CATSRDDGSGRAFF	TGTGCCACCAGCAGAGATGACGGGTCGGGAAGAGCTTTCTTT
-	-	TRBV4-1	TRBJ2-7	CASSHGYSSYEQYF	TGCGCCAGCAGCCATGGCTACAGCTCCTACGAGCAGTACTTC
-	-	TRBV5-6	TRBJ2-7	CASSTGLPTYEQYF	TGTGCCAGCAGCACGGGACTTCCCACCTACGAGCAGTACTTC
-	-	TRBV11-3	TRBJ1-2	CASSLKGVWYGYTF	TGTGCCAGCAGCTTAAAAGGGGTGTGGTATGGCTACACCTTC
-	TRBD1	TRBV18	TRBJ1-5	CASSQTGEDQPQHF	TGTGCCAGCTCACAGACAGGGGAGGATCAGCCCCAGCATTTT
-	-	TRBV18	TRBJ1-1	CASSPGGANTEAFF	TGTGCCAGCTCACCCGGGGGGGCGAACACTGAAGCTTTCTTT
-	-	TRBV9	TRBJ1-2	CASSSSEPGYYGYTF	TGTGCCAGCAGCTCCAGCGAGCCGGGGTATTATGGCTACACCTTC
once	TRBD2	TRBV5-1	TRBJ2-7	CASSREGTPGLAVSYEQYF	TGCGCCAGCAGTAGGGAGGGGACTCCGGGACTAGCGGTTTCCTACGAGCAGTACTTC
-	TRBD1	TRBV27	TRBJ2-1	CASSFTGVGNEQFF	TGTGCCAGCAGTTTTACAGGGGTCGGAAATGAGCAGTTCTTC
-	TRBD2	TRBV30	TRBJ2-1	CAWSVWGTSGPYNEQFF	TGTGCCTGGAGTGTATGGGGGACTAGTGGGCCCTACAATGAGCAGTTCTTC
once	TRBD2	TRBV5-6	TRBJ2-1	CASSLLAGEFVDEQFF	TGTGCCAGCAGCTTGTTAGCGGGCGAATTTGTGGATGAGCAGTTCTTC
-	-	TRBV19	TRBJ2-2	CASSIPQEDTGELFF	TGTGCCAGTAGTATACCCCAGGAGGACACCGGGGAGCTGTTTTTT
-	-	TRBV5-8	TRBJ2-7	CASDRSQGGYEQYF	TGTGCCAGCGACCGATCCCAGGGTGGCTACGAGCAGTACTTC
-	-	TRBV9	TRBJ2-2	CASSVGGPGELFF	TGTGCCAGCAGCGTAGGAGGGCCCGGGGAGCTGTTTTTT
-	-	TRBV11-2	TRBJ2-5	CASSLRGDGETQYF	TGTGCCAGCAGCTTACGCGGAGACGGGGAGACCCAGTACTTC
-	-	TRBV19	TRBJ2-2	CASSMGIGGTGELFF	TGTGCCAGTAGTATGGGGATAGGAGGAACCGGGGAGCTGTTTTTT
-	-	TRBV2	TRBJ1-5	CASSNNQPQHF	TGTGCCAGCAGCAACAATCAGCCCCAGCATTTT
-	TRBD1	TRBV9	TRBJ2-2	CASSATGAGYTGELFF	TGTGCCAGCAGCGCTACAGGGGCGGGCTACACCGGGGAGCTGTTTTTT
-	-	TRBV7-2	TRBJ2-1	CASSLLPRTGHTYNEQFF	TGTGCCAGCAGCCTTCTCCCCCGCACGGGACACACCTACAATGAGCAGTTCTTC
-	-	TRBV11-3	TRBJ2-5	CASSPEGHFQETQYF	TGTGCCAGCAGTCCTGAGGGACACTTCCAAGAGACCCAGTACTTC
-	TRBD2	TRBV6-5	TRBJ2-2	CASRGLANTGELFF	TGTGCCAGCAGGGGACTAGCGAACACCGGGGAGCTGTTTTTT
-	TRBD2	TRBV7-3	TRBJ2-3	CASSLGGSSSDTQYF	TGTGCCAGCAGCTTAGGCGGGAGTTCATCAGATACGCAGTATTTT
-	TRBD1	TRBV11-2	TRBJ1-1	CASRLPQGGGNTEAFF	TGTGCCAGCAGGTTGCCCCAGGGGGGCGGTAACACTGAAGCTTTCTTT
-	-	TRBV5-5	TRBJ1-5	CASSLYQGNQPQHF	TGTGCCAGCAGCTTGTATCAGGGAAATCAGCCCCAGCATTTT
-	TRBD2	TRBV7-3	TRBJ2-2	CASSAWTSADTGELFF	TGTGCCAGCAGCGCCTGGACTAGCGCGGACACCGGGGAGCTGTTTTTT
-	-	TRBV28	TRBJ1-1	CASQTGWAEAFF	TGTGCCAGCCAAACAGGGTGGGCTGAAGCTTTCTTT
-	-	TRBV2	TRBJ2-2	CASSGKRVNTGELFF	TGTGCCAGCAGTGGGAAGCGGGTTAACACCGGGGAGCTGTTTTTT
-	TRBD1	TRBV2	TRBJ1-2	CASSEASQGANYGYTF	TGTGCCAGCAGTGAAGCGAGCCAGGGGGCTAACTATGGCTACACCTTC
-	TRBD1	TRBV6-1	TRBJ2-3	CASSARDSSTDTQYF	TGTGCCAGCAGTGCCCGGGACAGTTCCACAGATACGCAGTATTTT
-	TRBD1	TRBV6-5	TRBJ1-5	CASSYGGTGDGQPQHF	TGTGCCAGCAGTTACGGCGGGACAGGGGACGGTCAGCCCCAGCATTTT
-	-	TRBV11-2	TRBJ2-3	CASSLHLATDTQYF	TGTGCCAGCAGCTTACACCTAGCCACAGATACGCAGTATTTT
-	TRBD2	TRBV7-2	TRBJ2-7	CASSLRTSTSLYEQYF	TGTGCCAGCAGCCTACGGACTAGCACCTCACTCTACGAGCAGTACTTC
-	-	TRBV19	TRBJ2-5	CASSVTRGETQYF	TGTGCCAGTAGTGTAACAAGGGGAGAGACCCAGTACTTC
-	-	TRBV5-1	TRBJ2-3	CASSPSGTDTQYF	TGCGCCAGCAGCCCTAGCGGCACAGATACGCAGTATTTT
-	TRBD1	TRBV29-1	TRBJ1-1	CSVSGTGVFRTEAFF	TGCAGCGTGTCCGGGACAGGGGTTTTTCGTACTGAAGCTTTCTTT
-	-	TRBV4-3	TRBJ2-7	CASSQDRSSIYEQYF	TGCGCCAGCAGCCAAGATAGGTCTAGTATCTACGAGCAGTACTTC
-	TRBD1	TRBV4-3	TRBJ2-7	CASSQIQGATYEQYF	TGCGCCAGCAGCCAAATTCAGGGGGCTACCTACGAGCAGTACTTC
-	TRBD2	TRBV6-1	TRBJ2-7	CASSAPGRVGSYEQYF	TGTGCCAGCAGTGCTCCGGGGAGGGTGGGCTCCTACGAGCAGTACTTC
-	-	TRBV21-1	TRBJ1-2	CASSKNDAGGNYGYTF	TGTGCCAGCAGCAAGAACGACGCAGGGGGCAACTATGGCTACACCTTC
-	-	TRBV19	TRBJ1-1	CASWQAPEAFF	TGTGCCAGTTGGCAGGCCCCTGAAGCTTTCTTT
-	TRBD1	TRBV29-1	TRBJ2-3	CSVRGQASTQYF	TGCAGCGTGAGAGGACAGGCCAGTACGCAGTATTTT